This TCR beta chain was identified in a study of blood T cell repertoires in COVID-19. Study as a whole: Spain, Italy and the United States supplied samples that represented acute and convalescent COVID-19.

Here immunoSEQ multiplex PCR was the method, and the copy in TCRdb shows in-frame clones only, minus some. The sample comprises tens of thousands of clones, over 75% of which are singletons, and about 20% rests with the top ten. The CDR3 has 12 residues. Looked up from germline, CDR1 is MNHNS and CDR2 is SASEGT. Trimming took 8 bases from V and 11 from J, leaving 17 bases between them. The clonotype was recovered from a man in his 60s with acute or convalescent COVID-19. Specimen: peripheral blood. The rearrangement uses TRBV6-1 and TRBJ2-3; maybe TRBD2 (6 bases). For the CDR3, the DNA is TGTGCCAGCTCATCCTTTGCGGGGTTGCAGTATTTT. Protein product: CASSSFAGLQYF.